Presented here are 20 T cell receptor beta chains from one specimen sequenced in a study of T cell repertoires in cytomegalovirus infection. MiXCR, run by TCRdb on the reads, gives a single entry per CDR3 protein. This sample has about 920,000 distinct CDR3 sequences, with around 32% found just once. Their specific antigens are unknown. Specimen: cultured CD8+ T cells from PBMCs, collected from culture after CMV antigen stimulation. The receptors were sampled from a human donor in good health (CMV status not recorded). Some clones in this sample may be carry-over from other donors' samples.

This clonotype showed up just a few times. This rearrangement joins TRBV27 to TRBJ1-1; D ambiguous. V was pared by 4 bases and J by 2 bases, with 14 bases between. CDR3 length: 15 residues. In germline, CDR1 is MNHEY, CDR2 SMNVEV (reference sequence). CDR3 in amino acids: CASSSIRAINTEAFF. The CDR3 DNA sequence: TGTGCCAGCAGTTCTATTCGGGCAATTAACACTGAAGCTTTCTTT.

This clonotype was found a few times. This chain links TRBV6-2 or TRBV6-3 with TRBJ2-1; D is unclear. The CDR3 totals 15 residues. Between the trimmed V and J ends, which lost 2 bases and 0 bases, there was a span of 8 bases. Germline lookup yields CDR1 MNHEY and CDR2 SVGEGT. This chain's CDR3 is CASSYSDPSYNEQFF. The CDR3 DNA reads TGTGCCAGCAGTTACAGTGATCCCTCCTACAATGAGCAGTTCTTC.

The J gene is TRBJ1-2, the V gene TRBV27, with 8 bases identical to TRBD1. Germline CDR1 is MNHEY and CDR2 is SMNVEV (reference sequence). The CDR3 is 14 residues long. J lost 4 bases, V lost 6 bases, and 7 bases had no gene match. This CDR3 reads CASRPGGELYGYTF. The CDR3, as DNA: TGTGCCAGCAGACCAGGGGGCGAGCTCTATGGCTACACCTTC.

Concerning this clonotype itself: A much larger clone lies one base from this, so it may be a read error. The chain couples TRBV7-6 to TRBJ2-1; D ambiguous. Germline assignment: CDR1 SGHVS and CDR2 FNYEAQ. The CDR3 sequence is 13 residues long. CDR3 sequence: CVSSLDAYNEQFF. The CDR3 DNA reads TGTGTCAGCAGCTTAGACGCCTACAATGAGCAGTTCTTC.

The chain uses TRBV19 and TRBJ1-2; TRBD1 matches at 8 bases. Germline values: CDR1 LNHDA, CDR2 SQIVND (reference sequence). The CDR3 sequence is 14 residues long. V gave up 7 bases and J gave up 6 bases; unmatched junction bases: 10. The chain's CDR3 is CASIVRGQEDGYTF. The CDR3 region has the DNA TGTGCCAGTATCGTCCGGGGACAGGAGGATGGCTACACCTTC. Full variable domain (missing parts from reference TRBV19 and TRBJ1-2): DGGITQSPKYLFRKEGQNVTLSCEQNLNHDAMYWYRQDPGQGLRLIYYSQIVNDFQKGDIAEGYSVSREKKESFPLTVTSAQKNPTAFYLCASIVRGQEDGYTFGSGTRLTVV.

V usage is TRBV19 and J usage is TRBJ2-2, with 8 positions matching TRBD1. There are 16 residues in the CDR3. Germline V gene sequence: CDR1 LNHDA, CDR2 SQIVND (reference sequence). The V gene end was trimmed by 6 bases and the J gene end by 4 bases; junction bases not matched to a gene: 10. The CDR3 loop reads CASRNEDRGVTGELFF. CDR3 bases: TGTGCCAGTAGGAACGAAGACAGGGGAGTCACCGGGGAGCTGTTTTTT.

In regard to this clonotype: The junction departs from germline at one end; a sequencing error may be responsible. The chain couples TRBV6-2 or TRBV6-3 to TRBJ1-1, with TRBD1 matching 9 bases. Per the germline V gene, CDR1 is MNHEY and CDR2 is SVGEGT. The CDR3 loop spans 14 amino acids. CDR3 DNA sequence: TGTGCCAACAGTCACAGGGGGCTGGCCACTGAAGCTTTCTTT. Residues: CANSHRGLATEAFF.

CDR3 amino acids: CASSDASGGWYEQFF. In DNA form, the CDR3 reads TGTGCCAGCAGTGACGCTAGCGGGGGTTGGTATGAGCAGTTCTTC. The chain has TRBV2 and TRBJ2-1; TRBD2 aligns across 10 bases. The trim removed 3 bases at V and 8 bases at J, leaving 7 bases unmatched. Germline V gene data show CDR1 as SNHLY and CDR2 as FYNNEI. This CDR3 is built from 15 residues. Supplemented by reference TRBV2 and TRBJ2-1, the full variable domain reads EPEVTQTPSHQVTQMGQEVILRCVPISNHLYFYWYRQILGQKVEFLVSFYNNEISEKSEIFDDQFSVERPDGSNFTLKIRSTKLEDSAMYFCASSDASGGWYEQFFGPGTRLTVL.

The table lists this clonotype with many counts. The chain uses TRBV7-6 and TRBJ1-1; unclear D gene. Trimming removed 1 base at V and 1 base at J, with 10 bases between. Germline V gene sequence: CDR1 SGHVS, CDR2 FNYEAQ. The CDR3 spans 15 residues. The CDR3 region is CASSLENTGNTEAFF. The CDR3 DNA is TGTGCCAGCAGCTTAGAGAATACGGGGAACACTGAAGCTTTCTTT.

This chain links TRBV27 with TRBJ2-7, with a possible D match to TRBD2 (7 bases). The CDR3 is 16 amino acids. CDR1 and CDR2 (germline): MNHEY, SMNVEV (reference sequence). The ends were cut back, 8 bases at V and 5 bases at J, with 25 bases in the middle. CDR3 nucleotides: TGTGCCAGCGGAAAATGGGGGGGCCACGTTTACGACGAGCAGTACGTC. Translating it yields CASGKWGGHVYDEQYV.

The chain couples TRBV15 to TRBJ2-3; 10 bases are a match to TRBD2. The CDR3 covers 18 residues. Unmatched junction bases numbered 7, after V lost 0 bases and J lost 1 base. CDR1 and CDR2 from the germline V gene are LNHNV and YYDKDF (reference sequence). CDR3 DNA sequence: TGTGCCACCAGCAGAGATCGAGCGGGGGGGCCAGGCACAGATACGCAGTATTTT. It encodes CATSRDRAGGPGTDTQYF. Supplemented by reference TRBV15 and TRBJ2-3, the full variable domain reads DAMVIQNPRYQVTQFGKPVTLSCSQTLNHNVMYWYQQKSSQAPKLLFHYYDKDFNNEADTPDNFQSRRPNTSFCFLDIRSPGLGDTAMYLCATSRDRAGGPGTDTQYFGPGTRLTVL.

Concerning this clonotype itself: A single base separates this from a much larger clone, so it may be a read error. The chain employs TRBV7-6 and TRBJ2-2; TRBD1 matches at 7 bases. Per the germline V gene, CDR1 is SGHVS and CDR2 is FNYEAQ. The CDR3 is 17 amino acids. The chain's CDR3 is CASSLPEGGLNTRELFF. The CDR3, as DNA: TGTGCCAGCAGCTTACCTGAAGGGGGCCTGAACACCAGGGAGCTGTTTTTT.

This clonotype has only a few counts. This chain uses TRBV12-3 or TRBV12-4 with TRBJ2-5; TRBD1 matches 10 bases. This CDR3 region has 16 residues. The V segment lost 5 bases and the J segment 5 bases; nucleotides outside the gene matches: 11. CDR3 in amino acids: CASSPDDRGLGETQYF. In nucleotides, the CDR3 is TGTGCCAGCAGTCCCGACGACAGGGGGCTCGGTGAGACCCAGTACTTC.

The chain carries TRBV29-1 and TRBJ2-1; TRBD1 matches 7 bases. CDR3 size: 14 residues. J gave up 0 bases and V 5 bases, and 4 bases lay outside the gene matches. Germline lookup yields CDR1 SQVTM and CDR2 ANQGSEA. The CDR3 bases are TGCAGCGTTAGTGACAGGGTCTCCTACAATGAGCAGTTCTTC. Its translation is CSVSDRVSYNEQFF.

The table lists this clonotype with a count of one. One end of the junction varies from germline; a read error may be responsible. V usage is TRBV4-3 and J usage is TRBJ2-2; D gene uncertain. The CDR3 sequence is 15 residues long. Germline values: CDR1 LGHNA, CDR2 YSLEER. The CDR3 nucleotides read TGCGCCGGCAGCCCAGCTGGTGGGAAGGCCGGGGAGCTGTTTTTT. Its translation: CAGSPAGGKAGELFF.

The chain couples TRBV2 to TRBJ2-5; 8 bases are a match to TRBD2. The CDR3 has 16 residues. After removal of 2 bases from V and 5 bases from J, the junction contained 10 bases not matched to a gene. CDR1 and CDR2 (germline): SNHLY, FYNNEI. The CDR3 nucleotides are TGTGCCAGCAGTGAATCCCCAGCGGGGGACTGGGAGACCCAGTACTTC. Encoded protein: CASSESPAGDWETQYF.

The V gene is TRBV27, the J gene TRBJ1-4; perhaps TRBD1 as D (6 bases). CDR1 and CDR2 (germline): MNHEY, SMNVEV (reference sequence). The CDR3 is 14 residues long. The V and J ends lost 1 base and 7 bases respectively, with 10 bases between them. The CDR3 protein is CASSLYAGAEKLFF. For the CDR3, the DNA is TGTGCCAGCAGTTTATACGCAGGGGCTGAAAAACTGTTTTTT.

This chain links TRBV19 with TRBJ1-3; D unresolved. CDR1 is LNHDA, CDR2 SQIVND, per germline (reference sequence). CDR3 length: 11 residues. Trimming shortened V by 11 bases and J by 4 bases, and 9 bases separated the two germline ends. The CDR3 reads CAGGWGNTIYF. As DNA, the CDR3 is TGTGCCGGTGGATGGGGAAACACCATATATTTT.

In this sample, this clonotype turned up many times. The rearrangement joins TRBV6-2 or TRBV6-3 to TRBJ2-7; 9 bases map to TRBD1. The CDR3 is made up of 15 amino acids. J gave up 5 bases and V 8 bases, and 13 bases lay outside the gene matches. CDR1 is MNHEY, CDR2 SVGEGT, per germline. Here the CDR3 reads CASGRNRDREHEQYF. The CDR3 DNA is TGTGCCAGCGGACGTAACCGGGACAGGGAACACGAGCAGTACTTC.

V is TRBV19 and J is TRBJ1-5; D is undetermined. V gave up 1 base and J gave up 0 bases, with 7 bases separating them. This CDR3 spans 15 amino acids. Germline-derived CDR1 and CDR2 are LNHDA and SQIVND (reference sequence). Here the CDR3 reads CASSIGWDSNQPQHF. CDR3 nucleotide sequence: TGTGCCAGTAGTATAGGATGGGATAGCAATCAGCCCCAGCATTTT.